Listed below are T cell receptor beta chains from one sample, sequenced in a study of T cells in Graves' hyperthyroidism and ophthalmopathy. Using its own MiXCR run on the multiplex PCR reads, TCRdb lists one record per CDR3 protein. In the table there are 300,000 to 450,000 distinct CDR3 sequences, more than 12% of which are singletons. The sample consisted of blood. These receptors were taken from a woman aged 25 to 39 with Graves' ophthalmopathy. CDR3s include the opening cysteine and the closing phenylalanine or tryptophan. Each record gives: J gene, clone size, D gene, V gene, CDR3 protein, CDR3 DNA. The D gene is left open where the match is weak. Clone size is stated in some rows and not others, as once, few, many or a class when expanded.

j_call: TRBJ1-2; clone_size: many; d_call: .; v_call: TRBV28; cdr3_aa: CASRRTNYGYTF; cdr3_nt: TGTGCCAGCAGAAGGACTAACTATGGCTACACCTTC
j_call: TRBJ2-5; clone_size: many; d_call: TRBD2; v_call: TRBV12-3/TRBV12-4; cdr3_aa: CASTRVAGGQETQYF; cdr3_nt: TGTGCCAGCACCCGTGTAGCGGGGGGGCAAGAGACCCAGTACTTC
j_call: TRBJ2-7; clone_size: many; d_call: TRBD1; v_call: TRBV27; cdr3_aa: CASSNTGGNGVFGQYF; cdr3_nt: TGTGCCAGCAGTAACACAGGGGGCAATGGGGTATTCGGGCAGTACTTC
j_call: TRBJ2-5; clone_size: .; d_call: .; v_call: TRBV7-3; cdr3_aa: CASSRGTEETQYF; cdr3_nt: TGTGCCAGCAGCCGCGGGACAGAAGAGACCCAGTACTTC
j_call: TRBJ1-2; clone_size: .; d_call: TRBD1; v_call: TRBV18; cdr3_aa: CASSPRTGENYGYTF; cdr3_nt: TGTGCCAGCTCACCACGGACAGGGGAAAACTATGGCTACACCTTC
j_call: TRBJ2-3; clone_size: many; d_call: TRBD2; v_call: TRBV28; cdr3_aa: CASSILAGGATDTQYF; cdr3_nt: TGTGCCAGCAGCATCCTAGCGGGGGGGGCGACAGATACGCAGTATTTT
j_call: TRBJ1-2; clone_size: many; d_call: .; v_call: TRBV3-1; cdr3_aa: CASSQGQGIYGYTF; cdr3_nt: TGTGCCAGCAGCCAGGGACAAGGGATCTATGGCTACACCTTC
j_call: TRBJ1-4; clone_size: few; d_call: .; v_call: TRBV6-5; cdr3_aa: CASSYSDSDEKLFF; cdr3_nt: TGTGCCAGCAGTTACTCAGACTCCGACGAAAAACTGTTTTTT
j_call: TRBJ2-7; clone_size: .; d_call: .; v_call: TRBV30; cdr3_aa: CAWSVLGAGGSYEQYF; cdr3_nt: TGTGCCTGGAGTGTCCTTGGGGCAGGGGGGTCCTACGAGCAGTACTTC
j_call: TRBJ1-2; clone_size: many; d_call: .; v_call: TRBV20-1; cdr3_aa: CSARDRVNYGYTF; cdr3_nt: TGCAGTGCTAGAGATCGGGTTAACTATGGCTACACCTTC
j_call: TRBJ2-7; clone_size: many; d_call: .; v_call: TRBV7-9; cdr3_aa: CASSARGAYEQYF; cdr3_nt: TGTGCCAGCAGCGCCCGGGGAGCCTACGAGCAGTACTTC
j_call: TRBJ2-7; clone_size: many; d_call: .; v_call: TRBV3-1; cdr3_aa: CASSQDGETYEQYF; cdr3_nt: TGTGCCAGCAGCCAAGATGGGGAAACCTACGAGCAGTACTTC
j_call: TRBJ2-3; clone_size: many; d_call: .; v_call: TRBV7-6; cdr3_aa: CASSFLPALTDTQYF; cdr3_nt: TGTGCCAGCAGCTTTCTTCCGGCCCTCACAGATACGCAGTATTTT
j_call: TRBJ1-1; clone_size: few; d_call: .; v_call: TRBV7-2; cdr3_aa: CASSLGALNTEAFF; cdr3_nt: TGTGCCAGCAGCTTAGGAGCCTTGAACACTGAAGCTTTCTTT
j_call: TRBJ2-7; clone_size: .; d_call: .; v_call: TRBV15; cdr3_aa: CATSSDTDYEQYF; cdr3_nt: TGTGCCACCAGCAGTGACACAGACTACGAGCAGTACTTC